Detailed here is one T cell receptor (beta chain). In the authors' methods: Estimates of nucleated cell counts were drawn from the amplification of reference gene primers. TCRdb's table, derived via immunoSEQ multiplex PCR, lists solely in-frame clones and lacks some. V and J calls and clone size are as listed in that table; D and trimming were resolved from the DNA. The sample comprises roughly 180,000 clones, roughly 85% of which are singletons, and 6.2% rests with the top ten. Individuals aged about 18 to 100 years were recruited from fewer than 30 US areas. Two negative PCRs, clearance, or symptom resolution characterized the recovered Cohort 3 donors. This specimen belongs to a study of blood T cell repertoires in COVID-19. Germline-derived CDR1 and CDR2 are MDHEN and SYDVKM. The CDR3 is made up of 15 amino acids. V was shortened by 2 bases and J by 0 bases, with 10 bases between the two germline ends.

The sequenced sample was PBMCs or T cells enriched from blood (not recorded which). The chain links TRBV28 to TRBJ1-2, with D tentatively TRBD1 (5 bases). The receptor was derived from a man aged 35 to 55 who had recovered from COVID-19. The CDR3: CASSLLDSANYGYTF. The CDR3 DNA reads as TGTGCCAGCAGTTTACTCGACAGCGCTAACTATGGCTACACCTTC.